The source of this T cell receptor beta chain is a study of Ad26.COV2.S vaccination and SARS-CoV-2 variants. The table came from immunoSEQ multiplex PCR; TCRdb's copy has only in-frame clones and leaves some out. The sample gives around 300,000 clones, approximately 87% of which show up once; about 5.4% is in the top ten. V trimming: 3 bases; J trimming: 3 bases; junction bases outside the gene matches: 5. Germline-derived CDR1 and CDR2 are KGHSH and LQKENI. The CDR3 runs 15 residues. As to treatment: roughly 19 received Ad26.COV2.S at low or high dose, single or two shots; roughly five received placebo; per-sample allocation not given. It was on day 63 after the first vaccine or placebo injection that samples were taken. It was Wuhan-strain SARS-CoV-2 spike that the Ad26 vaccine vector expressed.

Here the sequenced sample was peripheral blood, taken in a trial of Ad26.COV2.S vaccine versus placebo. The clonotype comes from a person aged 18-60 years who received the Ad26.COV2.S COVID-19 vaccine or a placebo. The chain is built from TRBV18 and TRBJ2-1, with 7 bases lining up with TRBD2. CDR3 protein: CASSPPSGIYNEQFF. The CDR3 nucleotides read TGTGCCAGCTCACCCCCTAGCGGCATCTACAATGAGCAGTTCTTC.